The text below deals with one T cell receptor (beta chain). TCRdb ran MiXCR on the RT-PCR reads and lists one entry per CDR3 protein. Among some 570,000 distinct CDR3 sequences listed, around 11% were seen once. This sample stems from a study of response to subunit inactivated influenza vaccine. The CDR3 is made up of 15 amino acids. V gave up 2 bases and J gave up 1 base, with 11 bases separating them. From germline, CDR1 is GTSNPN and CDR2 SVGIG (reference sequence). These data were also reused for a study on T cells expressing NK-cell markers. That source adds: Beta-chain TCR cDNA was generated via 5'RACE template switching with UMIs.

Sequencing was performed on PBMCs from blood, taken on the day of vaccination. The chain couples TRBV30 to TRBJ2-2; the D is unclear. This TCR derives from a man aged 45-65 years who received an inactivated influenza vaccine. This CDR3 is CAWSSATVNTGELFF. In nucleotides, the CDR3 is TGTGCCTGGAGTTCCGCGACGGTGAACACCGGGGAGCTGTTTTTT. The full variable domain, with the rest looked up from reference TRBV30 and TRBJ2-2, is SQTIHQWPATLVQPVGSPLSLECTVEGTSNPNLYWYRQAAGRGLQLLFYSVGIGQISSEVPQNLSASRPQDRQFILSSKKLLLSDSGFYLCAWSSATVNTGELFFGEGSRLTVL.